This is a list of T cell receptor beta chains from one sample in a study of T cells in Graves' hyperthyroidism and ophthalmopathy. TCRdb passed the multiplex PCR reads through MiXCR, listing each CDR3 protein once. This repertoire shows over 250,000 distinct CDR3 sequences, roughly 13% found once; its top ten account for about 37%. The sample was blood. Receptor source: a woman aged 40 to 49 with Graves' ophthalmopathy. Both conserved end residues are part of each CDR3. The D gene is left open where the match is weak. Size is omitted from some rows. Given values are once, few, many or a class for expanded clones.

V	D	size	J	DNA	CDR3
TRBV20-1	NA	NA	TRBJ2-7	TGCAGTGCTAGATCGGGGGGCCCCTACGAGCAGTACTTC	CSARSGGPYEQYF
TRBV5-5	TRBD1	many	TRBJ1-2	TGTGCCAGCAGCTTGTTGGGGACAGCCTATGGCTACACCTTC	CASSLLGTAYGYTF
TRBV3-1	NA	many	TRBJ1-1	TGTGCCAGCAGCCCCTCCTTGACAGTGGGGGCTTTCTTT	CASSPSLTVGAFF
TRBV20-1	TRBD2	many	TRBJ2-3	TGCAGTGCTCACGGACTAGCGGGGTACACAGATACGCAGTATTTT	CSAHGLAGYTDTQYF
TRBV27	TRBD1	few	TRBJ1-5	TGTGCCAGCAGAAGGGGGGGGGACAGGGGAAATCAGCCCCAGCATTTT	CASRRGGDRGNQPQHF
TRBV19	TRBD1	NA	TRBJ1-2	TGTGCCAGTAGTATTCAAGGGGGCAGTGGCTACACCTTC	CASSIQGGSGYTF
TRBV2	NA	many	TRBJ1-2	TGTGCCAGTAGCCGGGCAGCTCCTTATGGCTACACCTTC	CASSRAAPYGYTF
TRBV5-4	TRBD1	NA	TRBJ2-5	TGTGCCAGCAGCTCAATCGTTCGGGACAGAGAAGAGACCCAGTACTTC	CASSSIVRDREETQYF
TRBV10-2	NA	many	TRBJ2-5	TGCGCCAGCAGTGAGTGGCAGGGCCGGGGTAAGGCGGAGACCCAGTACTTC	CASSEWQGRGKAETQYF
TRBV29-1	TRBD1	many	TRBJ2-5	TGCAGCGTTCGACAGGGCCAGGAGACCCAGTACTTC	CSVRQGQETQYF
TRBV5-1	NA	NA	TRBJ2-3	TGCGCCAGCAGCCCGACTTACATGATACATGATACGCAGTATTTT	CASSPTYMIHDTQYF
TRBV12-3/TRBV12-4	TRBD1	many	TRBJ2-3	TGTGCCAGCACCCGGGACAGATCAGATACGCAGTATTTT	CASTRDRSDTQYF
TRBV6-1	NA	many	TRBJ2-7	TGTGCCAGCAGTGCCACTTTGGGCAGGGGGGTCAACGAGCAGTACTTC	CASSATLGRGVNEQYF